Here is one T cell receptor (beta chain) with its context. Its antigen is currently unknown. Generated by immunoSEQ multiplex PCR, the TCRdb table keeps only in-frame clones and is missing some. The repertoire holds some 56,000 clones, about nine tenths seen once, with over 4% in the top ten. The data derive from a study of T cells in localized non-small cell lung cancer. The study, taken as a whole, reports: Detection in adjacent lung was observed for a median roughly 57 of the top 100 tumor clones. T cell clonality was highest in uninvolved adjacent lung, above tumor.

The CDR3 loop spans 15 amino acids. Germline loops: CDR1 LNHDA, CDR2 SQIVND (reference sequence). V was cut by 3 bases and J by 7 bases, with 19 bases left in between. This TCR was sampled from a woman aged 35-75 years with stage I lung adenocarcinoma. This chain connects TRBV19 to TRBJ2-7; D unclear. Here the sequenced sample was peripheral blood, taken before any cancer treatment. The CDR3 DNA follows: TGTGCCAGTAGTATTGGTAGGGTCGTACAGAAAGAGCAGTACTTC. Translating it yields CASSIGRVVQKEQYF.